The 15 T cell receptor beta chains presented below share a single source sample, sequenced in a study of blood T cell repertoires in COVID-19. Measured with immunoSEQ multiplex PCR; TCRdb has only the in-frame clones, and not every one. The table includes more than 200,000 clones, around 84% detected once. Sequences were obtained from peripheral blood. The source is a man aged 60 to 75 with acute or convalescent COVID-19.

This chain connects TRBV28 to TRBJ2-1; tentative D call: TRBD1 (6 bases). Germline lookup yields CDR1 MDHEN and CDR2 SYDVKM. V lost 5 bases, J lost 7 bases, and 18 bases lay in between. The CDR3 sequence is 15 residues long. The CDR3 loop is CASSPWTESGNEQFF. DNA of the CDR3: TGTGCCAGCAGTCCCTGGACAGAGTCGGGGAATGAGCAGTTCTTC.

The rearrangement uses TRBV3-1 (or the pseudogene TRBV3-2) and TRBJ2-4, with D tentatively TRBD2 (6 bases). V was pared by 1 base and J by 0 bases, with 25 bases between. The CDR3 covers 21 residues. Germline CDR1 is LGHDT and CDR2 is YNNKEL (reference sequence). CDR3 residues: CASSQVLYPAGNNLAKNIQYF. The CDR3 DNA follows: TGTGCCAGCAGCCAAGTTCTCTACCCGGCGGGAAACAACCTAGCCAAAAACATTCAGTACTTC.

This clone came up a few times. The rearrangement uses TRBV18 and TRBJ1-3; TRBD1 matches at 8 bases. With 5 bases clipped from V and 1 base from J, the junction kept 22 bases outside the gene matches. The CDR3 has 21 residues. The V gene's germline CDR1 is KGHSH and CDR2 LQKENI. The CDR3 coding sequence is TGTGCCAGCTCAGATAAGCCGGGACAGGCTCCCGGACCCCGATCTGGAAACACCATATATTTT. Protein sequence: CASSDKPGQAPGPRSGNTIYF.

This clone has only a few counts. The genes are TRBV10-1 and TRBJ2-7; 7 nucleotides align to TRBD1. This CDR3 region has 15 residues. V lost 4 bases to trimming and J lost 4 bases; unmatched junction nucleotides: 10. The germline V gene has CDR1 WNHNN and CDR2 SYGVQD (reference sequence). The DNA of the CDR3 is TGCGCCAGCAGTGGACCGACAGGGTTTGTGTACGAGCAGTACTTC. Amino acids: CASSGPTGFVYEQYF.

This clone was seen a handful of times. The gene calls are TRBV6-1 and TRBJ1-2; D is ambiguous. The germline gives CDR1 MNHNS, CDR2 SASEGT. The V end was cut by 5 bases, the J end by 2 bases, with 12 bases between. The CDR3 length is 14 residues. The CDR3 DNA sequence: TGTGCCAGCAGTTTTGATTCCTACAACTATGGCTACACCTTC. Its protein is CASSFDSYNYGYTF.

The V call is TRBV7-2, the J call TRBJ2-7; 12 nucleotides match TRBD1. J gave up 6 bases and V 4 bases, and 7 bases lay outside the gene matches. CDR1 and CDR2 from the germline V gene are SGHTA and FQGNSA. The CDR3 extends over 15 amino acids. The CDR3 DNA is TGTGCCAGCAGCTCGGGACAGGGGGCGCGGTTCGAGCAGTACTTC. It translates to CASSSGQGARFEQYF.

CDR3 protein: CASSPRAATRTDTQYF. The CDR3 nucleotides are TGTGCCAGCAGCCCCCGGGCCGCGACTAGGACAGATACGCAGTATTTT. The chain recombines TRBV7-2 with TRBJ2-3, with TRBD2 as a possible D gene (6 bases). The germline V gene encodes CDR1 SGHTA and CDR2 FQGNSA. This CDR3 has 16 residues. V was clipped by 5 bases and J by 3 bases, with 18 bases between them.

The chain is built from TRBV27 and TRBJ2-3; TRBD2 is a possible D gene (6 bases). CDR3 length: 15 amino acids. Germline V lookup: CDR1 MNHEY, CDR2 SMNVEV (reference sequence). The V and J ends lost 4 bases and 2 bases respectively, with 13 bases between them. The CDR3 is CASSSLAEYTDTQYF. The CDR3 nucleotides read TGTGCCAGCAGTTCTTTAGCGGAGTACACAGATACGCAGTATTTT.

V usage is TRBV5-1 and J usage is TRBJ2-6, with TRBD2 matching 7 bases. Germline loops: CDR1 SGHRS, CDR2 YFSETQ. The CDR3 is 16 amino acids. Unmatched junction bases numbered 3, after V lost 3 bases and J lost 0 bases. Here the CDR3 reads CASSSSGISGANVLTF. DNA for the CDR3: TGCGCCAGCAGCTCTAGCGGTATCTCTGGGGCCAACGTCCTGACTTTC.

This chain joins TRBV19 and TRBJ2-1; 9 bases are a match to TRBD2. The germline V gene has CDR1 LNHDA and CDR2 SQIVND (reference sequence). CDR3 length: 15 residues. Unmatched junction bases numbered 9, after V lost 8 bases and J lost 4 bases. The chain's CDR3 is CASASRGGTYNEQFF. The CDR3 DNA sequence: TGTGCCAGTGCCTCGCGGGGGGGGACTTACAATGAGCAGTTCTTC.

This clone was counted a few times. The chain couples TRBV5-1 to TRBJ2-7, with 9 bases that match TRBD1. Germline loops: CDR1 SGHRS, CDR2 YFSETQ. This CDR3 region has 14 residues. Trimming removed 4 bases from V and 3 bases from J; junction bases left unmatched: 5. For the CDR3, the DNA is TGCGCCAGCAGCATACAGGGGGCAGGCTACGAGCAGTACTTC. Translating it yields CASSIQGAGYEQYF. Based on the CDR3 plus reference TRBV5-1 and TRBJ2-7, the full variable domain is KAGVTQTPRYLIKTRGQQVTLSCSPISGHRSVSWYQQTPGQGLQFLFEYFSETQRNKGNFPGRFSGRQFSNSRSEMNVSTLELGDSALYLCASSIQGAGYEQYFGPGTRLTVT.

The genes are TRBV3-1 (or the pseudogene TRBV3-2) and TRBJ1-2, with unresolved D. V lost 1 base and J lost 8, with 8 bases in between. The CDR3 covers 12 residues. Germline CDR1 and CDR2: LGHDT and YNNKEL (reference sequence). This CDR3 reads CASSQGLGGYTF. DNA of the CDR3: TGTGCCAGCAGCCAAGGGCTCGGGGGCTACACCTTC.

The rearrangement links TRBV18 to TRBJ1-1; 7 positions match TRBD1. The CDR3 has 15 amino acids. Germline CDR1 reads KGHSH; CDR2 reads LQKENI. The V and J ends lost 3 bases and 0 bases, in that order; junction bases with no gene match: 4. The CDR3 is CASSPQGQMNTEAFF. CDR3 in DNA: TGTGCCAGCTCACCTCAGGGACAGATGAACACTGAAGCTTTCTTT.

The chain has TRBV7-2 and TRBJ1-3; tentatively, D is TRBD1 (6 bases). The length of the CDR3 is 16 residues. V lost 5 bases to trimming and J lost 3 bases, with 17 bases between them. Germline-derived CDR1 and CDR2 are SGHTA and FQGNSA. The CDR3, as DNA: TGTGCCAGCAGCGGTGCCCAGGGGAGCCGTGGAAACACCATATATTTT. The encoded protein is CASSGAQGSRGNTIYF.

The CDR3 sequence is CASSLGTGGRDQFF. In DNA form, the CDR3 reads TGTGCCAGCAGCCTGGGGACTGGCGGGAGGGATCAGTTCTTC. The chain links TRBV3-1 (or the pseudogene TRBV3-2) to TRBJ2-1, with 9 bases matching TRBD2. CDR3 length: 14 residues. The germline V gene encodes CDR1 LGHDT and CDR2 YNNKEL (reference sequence). Germline trimming cut 4 bases from V and 13 bases from J; bases unmatched to any gene: 11.